This T cell receptor beta chain came from a study of radiotherapy plus CTLA-4 blockade in lung cancer (dated by TCRdb to the late 2010s). About the study as a whole: Among enrolled patients, approximately 19% had an objective response and 30% to 35% reached disease control.

The library came from the immunoSEQ multiplex PCR assay. This is the immuneACCESS table as TCRdb keeps it, with only in-frame sequences that have V and J called. A part of the clones is gone; compared with another copy, unresolved V genes explain less than half, and the rest is unexplained. This sample comprises some 70,000 clones, roughly 85% of them detected only once. The ten largest account for roughly 10% of the sample. Summary of the overall study and its limitations: The strongest predictors of response were reported to be early dynamic shifts in blood T cell clones along with a rise in serum interferon-beta following radiation. TCR clones derived from tumors expanded in peripheral blood after treatment with radiotherapy and ipilimumab.

In this study, focal radiation therapy paired with CTLA-4 blockade (ipilimumab) was tested in patients who had chemo-refractory metastatic non-small-cell lung cancer. Turning to this clone: The clone's antigen remains unknown. No base qualities exist here, and no much larger clone lies one base off it.

The starting material was peripheral blood, obtained from a patient treated with radiotherapy plus ipilimumab. The TCR comes from a human donor with non-small cell lung cancer who had a complete response to radiotherapy plus ipilimumab.

CDR3 sequence: CATSGPSGASYNEQFF. Read as DNA, the sequence is TGTGCCACCAGCGGACCCTCGGGGGCCTCCTACAATGAGCAGTTCTTC. The chain uses TRBV15 and TRBJ2-1; the D gene is tentatively TRBD1 or TRBD2, each matching 6 bases. The CDR3 covers 16 residues, taking in both the cysteine and the phenylalanine. Only the CDR3 region is kept as DNA, spanning 48 bases read in frame from base 1. The V and J ends are trimmed by 5 bases and 0 bases, leaving 14 bases between them. The germline V gene (reference sequence) provides CDR1 LNHNV and CDR2 YYDKDF.